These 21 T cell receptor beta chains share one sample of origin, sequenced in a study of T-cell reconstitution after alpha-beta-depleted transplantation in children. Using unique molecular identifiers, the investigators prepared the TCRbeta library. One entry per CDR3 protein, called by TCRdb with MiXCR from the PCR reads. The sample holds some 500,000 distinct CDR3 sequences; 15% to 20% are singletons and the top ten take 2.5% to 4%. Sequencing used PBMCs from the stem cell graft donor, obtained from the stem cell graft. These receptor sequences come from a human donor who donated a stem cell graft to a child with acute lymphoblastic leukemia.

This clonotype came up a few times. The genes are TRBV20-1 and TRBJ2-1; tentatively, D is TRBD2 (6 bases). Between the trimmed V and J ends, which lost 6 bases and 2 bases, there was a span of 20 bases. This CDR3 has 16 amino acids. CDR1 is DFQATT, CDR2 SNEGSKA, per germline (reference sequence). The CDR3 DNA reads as TGCAGTGCCATAGGACCCTGGGGGGAGACCTACAATGAGCAGTTCTTC. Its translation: CSAIGPWGETYNEQFF.

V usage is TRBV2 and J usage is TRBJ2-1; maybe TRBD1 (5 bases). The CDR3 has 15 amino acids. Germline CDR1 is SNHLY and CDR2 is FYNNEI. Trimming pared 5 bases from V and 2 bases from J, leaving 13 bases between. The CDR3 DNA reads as TGTGCCAGCAGTTTCAGGGTAAGGCCCTACAATGAGCAGTTCTTC. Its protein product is CASSFRVRPYNEQFF.

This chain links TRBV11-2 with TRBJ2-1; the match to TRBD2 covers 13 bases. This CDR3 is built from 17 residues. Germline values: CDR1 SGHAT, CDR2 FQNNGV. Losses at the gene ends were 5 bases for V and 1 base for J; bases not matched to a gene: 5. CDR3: CASSGLAGEGSYNEQFF. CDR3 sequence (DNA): TGTGCCAGCAGCGGACTAGCGGGAGAGGGGTCCTACAATGAGCAGTTCTTC.

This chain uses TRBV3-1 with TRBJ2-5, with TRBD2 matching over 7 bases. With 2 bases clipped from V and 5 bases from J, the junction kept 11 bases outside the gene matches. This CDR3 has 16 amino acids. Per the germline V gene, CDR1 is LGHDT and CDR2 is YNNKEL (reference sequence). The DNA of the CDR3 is TGTGCCAGCAGCCAAACCGCCCCAGCGGGATGGGAGACCCAGTACTTC. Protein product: CASSQTAPAGWETQYF.

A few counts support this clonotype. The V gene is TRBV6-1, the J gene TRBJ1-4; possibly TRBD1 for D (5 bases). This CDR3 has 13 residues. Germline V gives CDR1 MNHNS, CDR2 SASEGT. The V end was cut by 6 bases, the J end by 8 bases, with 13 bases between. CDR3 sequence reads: CASRTALGEKLFF. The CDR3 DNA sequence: TGTGCCAGCAGGACAGCCCTAGGGGAAAAACTGTTTTTT.

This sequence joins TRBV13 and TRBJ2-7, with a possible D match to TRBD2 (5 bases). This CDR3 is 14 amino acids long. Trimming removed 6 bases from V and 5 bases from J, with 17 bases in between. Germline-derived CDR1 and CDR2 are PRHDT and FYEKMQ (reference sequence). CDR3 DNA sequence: TGTGCCAGCAGTCCCCGGGGAGTACCCCACGAGCAGTACTTC. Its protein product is CASSPRGVPHEQYF. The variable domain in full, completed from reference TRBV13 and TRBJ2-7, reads AAGVIQSPRHLIKEKRETATLKCYPIPRHDTVYWYQQGPGQDPQFLISFYEKMQSDKGSIPDRFSAQQFSDYHSELNMSSLELGDSALYFCASSPRGVPHEQYFGPGTRLTVT.

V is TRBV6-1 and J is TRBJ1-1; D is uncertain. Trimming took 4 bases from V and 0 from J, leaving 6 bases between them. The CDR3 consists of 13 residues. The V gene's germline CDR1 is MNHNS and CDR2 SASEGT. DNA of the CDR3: TGTGCCAGCAGTGTGATAATGAACACTGAAGCTTTCTTT. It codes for CASSVIMNTEAFF.

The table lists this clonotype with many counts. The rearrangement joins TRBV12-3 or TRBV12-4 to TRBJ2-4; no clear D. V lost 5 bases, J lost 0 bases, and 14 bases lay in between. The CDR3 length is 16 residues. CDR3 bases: TGTGCCAGCAGTCCTGGACCACACCAAGCCAAAAACATTCAGTACTTC. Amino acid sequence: CASSPGPHQAKNIQYF.

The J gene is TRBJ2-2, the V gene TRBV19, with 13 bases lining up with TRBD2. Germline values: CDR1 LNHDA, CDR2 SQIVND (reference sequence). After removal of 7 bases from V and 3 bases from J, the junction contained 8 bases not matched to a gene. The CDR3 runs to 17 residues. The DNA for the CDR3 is TGTGCCAGTACGTTAGGACTAGCGGGAGTGTACACCGGGGAGCTGTTTTTT. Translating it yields CASTLGLAGVYTGELFF. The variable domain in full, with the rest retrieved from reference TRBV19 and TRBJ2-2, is DGGITQSPKYLFRKEGQNVTLSCEQNLNHDAMYWYRQDPGQGLRLIYYSQIVNDFQKGDIAEGYSVSREKKESFPLTVTSAQKNPTAFYLCASTLGLAGVYTGELFFGEGSRLTVL.

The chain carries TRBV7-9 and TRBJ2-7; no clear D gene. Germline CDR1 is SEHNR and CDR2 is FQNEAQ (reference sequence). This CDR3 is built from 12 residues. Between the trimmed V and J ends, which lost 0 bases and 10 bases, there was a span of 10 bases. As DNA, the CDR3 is TGTGCCAGCAGCTTAGCCCTTACGCAACAGTACTTC. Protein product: CASSLALTQQYF.

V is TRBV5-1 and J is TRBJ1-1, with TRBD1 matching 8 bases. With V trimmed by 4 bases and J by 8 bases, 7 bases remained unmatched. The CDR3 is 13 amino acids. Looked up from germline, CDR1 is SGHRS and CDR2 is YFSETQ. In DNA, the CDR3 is TGCGCCAGCAGCCGATTAGGGACAGGAGAAGCTTTCTTT. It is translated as CASSRLGTGEAFF.

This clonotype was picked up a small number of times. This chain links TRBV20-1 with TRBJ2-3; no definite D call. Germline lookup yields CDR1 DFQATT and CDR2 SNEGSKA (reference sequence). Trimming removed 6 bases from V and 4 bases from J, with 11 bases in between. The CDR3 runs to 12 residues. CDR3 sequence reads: CSAADLPDTQYF. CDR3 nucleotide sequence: TGCAGTGCAGCCGACCTCCCAGATACGCAGTATTTT.

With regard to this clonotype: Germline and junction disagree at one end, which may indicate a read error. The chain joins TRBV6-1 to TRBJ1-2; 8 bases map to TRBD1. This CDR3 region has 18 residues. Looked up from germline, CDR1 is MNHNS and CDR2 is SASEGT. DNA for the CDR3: TGTGCCATCAGTGAAGCGGGGGGCGGCGCAGGGGGCAACTATGGCTACACCTTC. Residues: CAISEAGGGAGGNYGYTF.

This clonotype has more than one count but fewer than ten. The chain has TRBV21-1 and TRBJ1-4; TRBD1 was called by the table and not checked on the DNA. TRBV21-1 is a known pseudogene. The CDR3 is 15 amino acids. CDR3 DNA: TGTGCCAGCAGCGGAACCGGGACAGGGGATGAAAAACTGTTTTTT. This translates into CASSGTGTGDEKLFF.

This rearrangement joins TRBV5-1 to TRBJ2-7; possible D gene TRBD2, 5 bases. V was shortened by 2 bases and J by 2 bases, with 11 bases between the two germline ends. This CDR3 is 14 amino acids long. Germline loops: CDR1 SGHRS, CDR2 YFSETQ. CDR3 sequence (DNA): TGCGCCAGCAGCTTTTTAGCGACCGCCTACGAGCAGTACTTC. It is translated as CASSFLATAYEQYF.

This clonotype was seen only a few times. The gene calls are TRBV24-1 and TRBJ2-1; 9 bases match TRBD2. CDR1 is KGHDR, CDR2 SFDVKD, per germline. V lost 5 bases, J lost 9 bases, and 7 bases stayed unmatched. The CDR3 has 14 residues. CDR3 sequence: CATSGGGRVGEQFF. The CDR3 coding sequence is TGTGCCACCAGTGGAGGCGGGAGGGTCGGTGAGCAGTTCTTC.

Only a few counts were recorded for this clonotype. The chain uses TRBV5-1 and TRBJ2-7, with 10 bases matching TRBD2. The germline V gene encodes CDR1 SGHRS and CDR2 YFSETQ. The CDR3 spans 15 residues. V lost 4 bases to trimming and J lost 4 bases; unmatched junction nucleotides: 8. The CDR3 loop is CASSLASGRRYEQYF. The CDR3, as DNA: TGCGCCAGCAGCCTGGCTAGCGGGAGAAGGTACGAGCAGTACTTC.

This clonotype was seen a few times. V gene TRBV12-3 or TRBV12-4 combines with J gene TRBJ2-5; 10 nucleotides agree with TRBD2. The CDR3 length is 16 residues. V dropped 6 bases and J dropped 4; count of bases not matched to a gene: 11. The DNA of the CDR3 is TGTGCCAGCAGCCTCTCAGCGGGAGGGCCGGGAGAGACCCAGTACTTC. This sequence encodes CASSLSAGGPGETQYF.

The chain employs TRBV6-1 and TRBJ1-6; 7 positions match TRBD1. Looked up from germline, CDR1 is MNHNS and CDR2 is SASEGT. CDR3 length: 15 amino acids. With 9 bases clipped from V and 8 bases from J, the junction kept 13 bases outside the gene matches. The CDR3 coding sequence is TGTGCCAGTTGTCCACACAGGGGTAGGGATTCACCCCTCCACTTT. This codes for CASCPHRGRDSPLHF.

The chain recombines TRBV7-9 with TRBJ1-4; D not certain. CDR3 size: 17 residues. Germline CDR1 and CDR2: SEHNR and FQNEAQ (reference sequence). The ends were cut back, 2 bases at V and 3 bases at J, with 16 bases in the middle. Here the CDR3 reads CASSLRDRRQSNEKLFF. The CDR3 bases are TGTGCCAGCAGCTTACGCGACCGACGCCAATCTAATGAAAAACTGTTTTTT.

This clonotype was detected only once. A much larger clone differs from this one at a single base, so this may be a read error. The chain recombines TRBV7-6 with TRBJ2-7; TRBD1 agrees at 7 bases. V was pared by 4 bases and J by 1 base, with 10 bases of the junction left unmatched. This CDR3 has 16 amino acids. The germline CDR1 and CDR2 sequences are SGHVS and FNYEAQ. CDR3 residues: CASSSETVTGSYEQYF. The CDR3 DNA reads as TGTGCCAGCAGCTCTGAGACCGTGACAGGGTCCTACGAGCAGTACTTC.